These T cell receptor beta chains were read from a single sample in a study of blood T cell repertoires in COVID-19. Produced via immunoSEQ multiplex PCR; TCRdb's table is partial and in-frame only. The sample holds fewer than 250,000 clones; around 86% are singletons and the top ten take 3% to 4%. The sequencing input was PBMCs or T cells enriched from blood (not recorded which). The receptor set was obtained from a woman aged 40 to 50 with acute COVID-19. Both conserved end residues are part of each CDR3. D genes are given only for firm matches. Size values are once, few and many counts, or a class for expanded clones, and some rows have none.

D gene: TRBD1
clone size: .
J gene: TRBJ2-5
V gene: TRBV19
CDR3 DNA: TGTGCCAGTAGTCCCGCCGGACAGGGGAGCGAGACCCAGTACTTC
CDR3 protein: CASSPAGQGSETQYF

D gene: TRBD2
clone size: many
J gene: TRBJ2-2
V gene: TRBV2
CDR3 DNA: TGTGCCACACAAACCGATCGGGGAGGGAGCGGGGAGCTGTTTTTT
CDR3 protein: CATQTDRGGSGELFF

D gene: .
clone size: .
J gene: TRBJ1-1
V gene: TRBV19
CDR3 DNA: TGTGCCAGTGGGTGGGGGGGCGAGGACACTGAAGCTTTCTTT
CDR3 protein: CASGWGGEDTEAFF

D gene: TRBD2
clone size: .
J gene: TRBJ2-1
V gene: TRBV7-2
CDR3 DNA: TGTGCCAGCAGCGCCGGACTAGCGGGATCCTACAATGAGCAGTTCTTC
CDR3 protein: CASSAGLAGSYNEQFF

D gene: TRBD1
clone size: .
J gene: TRBJ1-2
V gene: TRBV27
CDR3 DNA: TGTGCCAGCAGTTTTATAGGGGGCGTCTATGGCTACACCTTC
CDR3 protein: CASSFIGGVYGYTF

D gene: .
clone size: .
J gene: TRBJ2-1
V gene: TRBV18
CDR3 DNA: TGTGCCAGCTCACCATCGCGGGACAATGAGCAGTTCTTC
CDR3 protein: CASSPSRDNEQFF

D gene: .
clone size: .
J gene: TRBJ1-3
V gene: TRBV5-5
CDR3 DNA: TGTGCCAGCAGCTTGGCCCCCAGACGGGGTGGGGGCACAGGAAACACCATATATTTT
CDR3 protein: CASSLAPRRGGGTGNTIYF

D gene: TRBD1
clone size: .
J gene: TRBJ2-5
V gene: TRBV2
CDR3 DNA: TGTGCCAGCAGTGAGGTACAGGGGGCGAAGGTGGCCCAGTACTTC
CDR3 protein: CASSEVQGAKVAQYF

D gene: TRBD2
clone size: .
J gene: TRBJ2-1
V gene: TRBV5-1
CDR3 DNA: TGCGCCAGCAGCTTGGCCGGGGTCGGCGGTGGAGCGGGAGGTTCAAATGAGCAGTTCTTC
CDR3 protein: CASSLAGVGGGAGGSNEQFF

D gene: TRBD1
clone size: .
J gene: TRBJ1-6
V gene: TRBV10-3
CDR3 DNA: TGTGCCATCAGACCCGGGACAGGGTATCCCCTCCACTTT
CDR3 protein: CAIRPGTGYPLHF

D gene: TRBD1
clone size: .
J gene: TRBJ2-1
V gene: TRBV18
CDR3 DNA: TGTGCCAGCTCAACAGGGGGCTCCTACAATGAGCAGTTCTTC
CDR3 protein: CASSTGGSYNEQFF

D gene: .
clone size: .
J gene: TRBJ2-7
V gene: TRBV11-2
CDR3 DNA: TGTGCCAGCAGCAGGCGCCGGGACACCACCTACGAGCAGTACTTC
CDR3 protein: CASSRRRDTTYEQYF

D gene: .
clone size: .
J gene: TRBJ2-4
V gene: TRBV28
CDR3 DNA: TGTGCCAGCAGTCCCAGGCACCTAGCCAAAAACATTCAGTACTTC
CDR3 protein: CASSPRHLAKNIQYF

D gene: TRBD2
clone size: once
J gene: TRBJ2-3
V gene: TRBV29-1
CDR3 DNA: TGCAGCGTTGTACTAGCGGGGGGCACAGATACGCAGTATTTT
CDR3 protein: CSVVLAGGTDTQYF

D gene: TRBD2
clone size: .
J gene: TRBJ2-3
V gene: TRBV27
CDR3 DNA: TGTGCCAGCAGTTTGGGGGGGTCGTCAGATACGCAGTATTTT
CDR3 protein: CASSLGGSSDTQYF

D gene: .
clone size: .
J gene: TRBJ1-3
V gene: TRBV29-1
CDR3 DNA: TGCAGCGTGCCGGGACAAGCGGACACCATATATTTT
CDR3 protein: CSVPGQADTIYF

D gene: .
clone size: .
J gene: TRBJ1-2
V gene: TRBV24-1
CDR3 DNA: TGTGCCACCAGTGCTACAGGGAGAGACGGCTACACCTTC
CDR3 protein: CATSATGRDGYTF

D gene: TRBD1
clone size: .
J gene: TRBJ2-5
V gene: TRBV5-1
CDR3 DNA: TGCGCCAGCAGCAGGGACAGGGCCCAAGAGACCCAGTACTTC
CDR3 protein: CASSRDRAQETQYF

D gene: .
clone size: .
J gene: TRBJ1-3
V gene: TRBV23-1
CDR3 DNA: TGCGCCAGCAGTCAATCGGAAGGGGACTCTGGAAACACCATATATTTT
CDR3 protein: CASSQSEGDSGNTIYF

D gene: TRBD1
clone size: .
J gene: TRBJ2-2
V gene: TRBV11-3
CDR3 DNA: TGTGCCAGCAGCTCTACAGGGGGCGCAGGAACCGGGGAGCTGTTTTTT
CDR3 protein: CASSSTGGAGTGELFF

D gene: .
clone size: .
J gene: TRBJ2-5
V gene: TRBV9
CDR3 DNA: TGTGCCAGCAGCACAAGCGAGGGTTGGCGGCAAGAGACCCAGTACTTC
CDR3 protein: CASSTSEGWRQETQYF

D gene: .
clone size: few
J gene: TRBJ2-3
V gene: TRBV14
CDR3 DNA: TGTGCCAGCAGCCAAGAGTGGCGGACACTGCAGTATTTT
CDR3 protein: CASSQEWRTLQYF

D gene: .
clone size: .
J gene: TRBJ2-2
V gene: TRBV9
CDR3 DNA: TGTGCCAGCAGCGTTCGGCGGCACACCGGGGAGCTGTTTTTT
CDR3 protein: CASSVRRHTGELFF